These 17 T cell receptor beta chains came from one sample sequenced in a study of neoadjuvant nivolumab and ipilimumab in lung cancer. Generated by immunoSEQ multiplex PCR, the TCRdb table keeps only in-frame clones and is missing some. The data show over 45,000 clones, with 75% to 90% seen just once and approximately 3.5% held by the top ten. Sequenced here: blood, sampled before neoadjuvant nivolumab, alone or with ipilimumab. The source is an adult with non-small cell lung cancer. Some clones in this sample may be carry-over from other donors' samples.

The V call is TRBV4-2, the J call TRBJ2-5; TRBD1 might be the D (6 bases). The CDR3 covers 14 residues. Germline CDR1 reads LGHNA; CDR2 reads YNFKEQ. V was trimmed by 2 bases and J by 2 bases, leaving 9 bases between them. CDR3 protein: CASSQRRGQETQYF. For the CDR3, the DNA is TGTGCCAGCAGCCAACGCAGGGGACAAGAGACCCAGTACTTC.

This clone occurred once. V gene TRBV9 combines with J gene TRBJ2-5; TRBD2 might be the D (6 bases). Trimming pared 2 bases from V and 1 base from J, leaving 12 bases between. CDR1 is SGDLS, CDR2 YYNGEE, per germline. This CDR3 spans 15 amino acids. In DNA form, the CDR3 reads TGTGCCAGCAGCGTTAGTGGCGGGACCCAAGAGACCCAGTACTTC. Protein product: CASSVSGGTQETQYF.

This sequence joins TRBV15 and TRBJ2-7, with 11 positions matching TRBD2. In germline, CDR1 is LNHNV, CDR2 YYDKDF (reference sequence). The V gene end was trimmed by 1 base and the J gene end by 2 bases; junction bases not matched to a gene: 4. The CDR3 loop spans 16 amino acids. The CDR3, as DNA: TGTGCCACCAGCAGAGGGGGTAGCGGGAGGGCCTACGAGCAGTACTTC. Protein sequence: CATSRGGSGRAYEQYF.

This chain uses TRBV6-5 with TRBJ1-5, with D maybe TRBD1 (5 bases). Germline values: CDR1 MNHEY, CDR2 SVGAGI. The CDR3 is made up of 15 amino acids. V was cut by 6 bases and J by 6 bases, with 18 bases left in between. The CDR3 bases are TGTGCCAGCAGAGCCCCGGGGCCCACGAGTCAGCCCCAGCATTTT. It specifies CASRAPGPTSQPQHF.

The J gene is TRBJ2-1, the V gene TRBV18; 11 positions match TRBD2. There are 15 residues in the CDR3. Germline CDR1 and CDR2: KGHSH and LQKENI. V shed 3 bases and J 8 bases; nucleotides not matched to a gene: 6. CDR3 in DNA: TGTGCCAGCTCACCGACTAGCGGGGTCTCCGATGAGCAGTTCTTC. Translation gives CASSPTSGVSDEQFF.

The chain recombines TRBV18 with TRBJ2-3; tentatively, D is TRBD1 (6 bases). V dropped 5 bases and J dropped 4 bases, with 10 bases sitting between them. The CDR3 runs 13 residues. CDR1 and CDR2 from the germline V gene are KGHSH and LQKENI. CDR3 protein: CASSWTEADTQYF. Written as DNA, the CDR3 is TGTGCCAGCTCATGGACAGAGGCAGATACGCAGTATTTT.

Here the CDR3 reads CASSLGTLSSYEQYF. The CDR3 nucleotides are TGTGCCAGCAGCCTAGGGACTCTGAGCTCCTACGAGCAGTACTTC. The chain is built from TRBV5-4 and TRBJ2-7, with D maybe TRBD2 (6 bases). CDR3 length: 15 amino acids. V was trimmed by 4 bases and J by 0 bases, leaving 14 bases between them. Germline assignment: CDR1 SGHNT and CDR2 YYREEE (reference sequence).

The V gene is TRBV7-3, the J gene TRBJ1-2; possibly TRBD1 for D (5 bases). V dropped 5 bases and J dropped 8 bases, with 18 bases sitting between them. CDR1 is SGHTA, CDR2 FQGTGA, per germline. The CDR3 is 14 amino acids. CDR3 protein: CASSGAGTHEGYTF. CDR3 in DNA: TGTGCCAGCAGCGGGGCCGGGACCCACGAAGGCTACACCTTC.

V gene TRBV11-3 combines with J gene TRBJ2-3; 8 bases match TRBD1. This CDR3 spans 15 amino acids. The germline V gene has CDR1 SGHNT and CDR2 YENEEA. Trimming took 7 bases from V and 5 from J; bases not matched to a gene: 11. The CDR3 loop reads CASILWQGAGDTQYF. As DNA, the CDR3 is TGTGCCAGCATTCTTTGGCAGGGGGCGGGAGATACGCAGTATTTT. Variable domain in full (rest from reference TRBV11-3 and TRBJ2-3): EAGVVQSPRYKIIEKKQPVAFWCNPISGHNTLYWYLQNLGQGPELLIRYENEEAVDDSQLPKDRFSAERLKGVDSTLKIQPAELGDSAVYLCASILWQGAGDTQYFGPGTRLTVL.

This rearrangement joins TRBV5-8 to TRBJ2-5; D possibly uses TRBD1 or TRBD2 (6 bases each). Trimming removed 4 bases at V and 5 bases at J, with 15 bases between. There are 14 residues in the CDR3. Per the germline V gene, CDR1 is SGHTS and CDR2 is YDEGEE. DNA of the CDR3: TGTGCCAGCAGCAGGGGGGCCTCTTGGGAGACCCAGTACTTC. It encodes CASSRGASWETQYF.

CDR3 DNA sequence: TGCGCCAGCAGCCAAGATGATGAGACAGCCTATGGCTACACCTTC. This codes for CASSQDDETAYGYTF. The chain links TRBV4-1 to TRBJ1-2, with D possibly TRBD1 on 5 matching bases. The germline V and J ends were trimmed by 0 bases and 4 bases, with 12 bases remaining between them. The CDR3 runs 15 residues. Looked up from germline, CDR1 is MGHRA and CDR2 is YSYEKL.

The CDR3 nucleotides are TGTGCCAGCTCACCACCGGGACTAGCGAGTTACAATGAGCAGTTCTTC. Its translation: CASSPPGLASYNEQFF. V gene TRBV18 combines with J gene TRBJ2-1, with 10 bases fitting TRBD2. CDR3 length: 16 residues. Germline CDR1 reads KGHSH; CDR2 reads LQKENI. Germline trimming cut 0 bases from V and 4 bases from J; bases unmatched to any gene: 3.

This chain connects TRBV5-6 to TRBJ2-4; D unclear. The CDR3 totals 12 residues. V was trimmed by 1 base and J by 5 bases, leaving 4 bases between them. The V gene's germline CDR1 is SGHDT and CDR2 YYEEEE. The CDR3 coding sequence is TGTGCCAGCAGCTTGTGGGAAAACATTCAGTACTTC. This gives the protein CASSLWENIQYF.

The chain recombines TRBV5-5 with TRBJ1-1, with D tentatively TRBD1 (6 bases). This CDR3 is built from 13 residues. Germline V gives CDR1 SGHKS, CDR2 YYEKEE (reference sequence). The V end was cut by 2 bases, the J end by 5 bases, with 10 bases between. The CDR3 here is CASSFSGETEAFF. CDR3 DNA sequence: TGTGCCAGCAGCTTTTCAGGGGAGACTGAAGCTTTCTTT.

This clone was recorded only once. V usage is TRBV5-5 and J usage is TRBJ2-7, with TRBD1 as a possible D gene (6 bases). The CDR3 runs to 15 residues. CDR1 is SGHKS and CDR2 is YYEKEE in the germline V gene (reference sequence). Trimming stripped 1 base from V and 4 bases from J, with 15 bases between. The CDR3 DNA reads TGTGCCAGCAGCTTGTCAGGGACACCCATTTACGAGCAGTACTTC. This sequence encodes CASSLSGTPIYEQYF.

J is TRBJ1-1 and V is TRBV6-9; D might be TRBD1 (6 bases). V was clipped by 2 bases and J by 1 base, with 14 bases between them. The CDR3 sequence is 16 residues long. CDR1 is MNHGY, CDR2 SVAAGI, per germline. CDR3 DNA: TGTGCCAGCAGTTATGGTGTTGACAGGCCGAACACTGAAGCTTTCTTT. As protein: CASSYGVDRPNTEAFF.

This chain links TRBV5-8 with TRBJ1-2; the D gene is possibly TRBD1 (5 bases). With 1 base removed from V and 7 bases from J, the gap between germline ends came to 8 bases. There are 12 residues in the CDR3. Germline V lookup: CDR1 SGHTS, CDR2 YDEGEE. This CDR3 reads CASSLSGVGYTF. The CDR3 bases are TGTGCCAGCAGCTTGTCGGGGGTTGGCTACACCTTC.